This TCR beta chain was sequenced during a study of blood T cell repertoires in COVID-19. Points on this clone: Other DNA sequences of this sample code for an identical CDR3.

Sequenced by immunoSEQ multiplex PCR; TCRdb stores in-frame clones only, minus some. This sample yields approximately 140,000 clones, of which approximately 85% are seen a single time; approximately 8% belongs to the top ten. Sequencing input: peripheral blood. This receptor was identified in an older woman with COVID-19, enrolled during active disease.

CDR3 in amino acids: CASSVGGDSYEQYF. The CDR3 nucleotides read TGTGCCAGCAGCGTCGGAGGTGACTCCTACGAGCAGTACTTC. The V call is TRBV9, the J call TRBJ2-7, with a possible D match to TRBD2 (5 bases). CDR1 and CDR2 (germline): SGDLS, YYNGEE. Trimming removed 2 bases at V and 0 bases at J, with 9 bases between. The CDR3 runs 14 residues. The full variable domain, rest sourced from reference TRBV9 and TRBJ2-7, is DSGVTQTPKHLITATGQRVTLRCSPRSGDLSVYWYQQSLDQGLQFLIQYYNGEERAKGNILERFSAQQFPDLHSELNLSSLELGDSALYFCASSVGGDSYEQYFGPGTRLTVT.